The clone carrying this T cell receptor (beta chain) came up once. From RNA transcripts, TCR beta CDR3 regions were amplified. TCR CDR3 underwent first-round RT-PCR with the HTBI primer set. MiXCR, applied by TCRdb to the multiplex PCR reads, yields one record per CDR3 protein. The sample holds 300,000 to 400,000 distinct CDR3 sequences, 15% to 20% seen once. This sample stems from a study of T cells in Graves' hyperthyroidism and ophthalmopathy. The CDR3 runs to 12 residues. Germline V gene sequence: CDR1 MNHEY, CDR2 SVGAGI. The V end was cut by 2 bases, the J end by 5 bases, with 7 bases between. The origin of this receptor is a woman aged 45 to 65 with Graves' hyperthyroidism. The chain uses TRBV6-5 and TRBJ2-7, with D perhaps matching TRBD2 (6 bases). Sequenced sample: blood. CDR3: CASSYGGNEQYF. In nucleotides, the CDR3 is TGTGCCAGCAGTTACGGAGGGAACGAGCAGTACTTC.